These 4 T cell receptor beta chains were all obtained from the same sample, sequenced in a study of identical twins. TCRdb reprocessed the 5' RACE reads with MiXCR, giving one entry per CDR3 protein. Of roughly 1,500,000 distinct CDR3 sequences listed, 32% are singletons. Sample: cord blood. All receptors derive from a newborn girl in good health.

The CDR3 region is CATRWAGDPTYEQYF. The CDR3 DNA reads TGTGCCACCAGGTGGGCAGGGGACCCCACCTACGAGCAGTACTTC. The chain is built from TRBV5-4 and TRBJ2-7; D is possibly TRBD1 (6 bases). The CDR3 is 15 amino acids. Per the germline V gene, CDR1 is SGHNT and CDR2 is YYREEE (reference sequence). The V end was cut by 9 bases, the J end by 2 bases, with 21 bases between.

This chain links TRBV2 with TRBJ2-4; D might be TRBD1 or TRBD2, each matching 7 bases. Germline V gives CDR1 SNHLY, CDR2 FYNNEI. CDR3 size: 14 residues. The V and J ends lost 6 bases and 4 bases respectively, with 13 bases between them. The CDR3 is CASRDREGKNIQYF. The CDR3 bases are TGTGCCAGCAGAGACAGGGAGGGGAAAAACATTCAGTACTTC.

The chain links TRBV21-1 to TRBJ2-6; the table's D call of TRBD1 was not tested on the DNA. TRBV21-1 represents a pseudogene. The CDR3 runs to 18 residues. CDR3 protein: CASSKRGQQGSGANVLTF. The CDR3 DNA follows: TGTGCCAGCAGCAAACGGGGGCAGCAGGGCTCTGGGGCCAACGTCCTGACTTTC.

This chain joins TRBV27 and TRBJ1-6, with a possible D match to TRBD1 (6 bases). The V gene's germline CDR1 is MNHEY and CDR2 SMNVEV (reference sequence). The V end was cut by 3 bases, the J end by 9 bases, with 12 bases between. This CDR3 has 14 residues. CDR3 in amino acids: CASSFGGGGSPLHF. Here the CDR3 DNA reads TGTGCCAGCAGTTTCGGAGGAGGGGGTTCACCCCTCCACTTT.